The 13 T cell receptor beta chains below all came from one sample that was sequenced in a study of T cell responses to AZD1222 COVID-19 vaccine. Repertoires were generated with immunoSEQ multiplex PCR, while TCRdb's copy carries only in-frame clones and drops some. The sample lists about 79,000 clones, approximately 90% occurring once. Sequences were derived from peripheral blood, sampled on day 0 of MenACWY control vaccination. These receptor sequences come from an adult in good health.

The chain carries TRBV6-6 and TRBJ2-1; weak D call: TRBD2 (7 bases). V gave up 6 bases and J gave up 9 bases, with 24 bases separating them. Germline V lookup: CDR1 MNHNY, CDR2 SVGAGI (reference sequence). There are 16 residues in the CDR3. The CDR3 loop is CASSQRGAGAAGEQFF. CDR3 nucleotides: TGTGCCAGCAGCCAACGGGGGGCGGGAGCCGCGGGTGAGCAGTTCTTC.

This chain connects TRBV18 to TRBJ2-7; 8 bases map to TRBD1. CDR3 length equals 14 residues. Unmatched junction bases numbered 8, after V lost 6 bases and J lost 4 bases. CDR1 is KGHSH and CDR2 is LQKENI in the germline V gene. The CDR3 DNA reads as TGTGCCAGCTCCCCGGCAGGGGGCCGGTACGAGCAGTACTTC. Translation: CASSPAGGRYEQYF.

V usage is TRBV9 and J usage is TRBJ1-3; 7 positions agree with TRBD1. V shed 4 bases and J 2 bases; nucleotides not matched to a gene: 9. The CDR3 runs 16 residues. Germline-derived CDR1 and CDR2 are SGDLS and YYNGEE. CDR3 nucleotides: TGTGCCAGCAGCTTCAGACCCGGGACAGCTGGAAACACCATATATTTT. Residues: CASSFRPGTAGNTIYF.

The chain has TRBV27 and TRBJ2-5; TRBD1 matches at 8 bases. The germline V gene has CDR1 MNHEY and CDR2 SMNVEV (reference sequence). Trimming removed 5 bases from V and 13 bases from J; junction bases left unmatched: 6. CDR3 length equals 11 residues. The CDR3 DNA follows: TGTGCCAGCAGTGCTGGGACAGGAACGTACTTC. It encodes CASSAGTGTYF.

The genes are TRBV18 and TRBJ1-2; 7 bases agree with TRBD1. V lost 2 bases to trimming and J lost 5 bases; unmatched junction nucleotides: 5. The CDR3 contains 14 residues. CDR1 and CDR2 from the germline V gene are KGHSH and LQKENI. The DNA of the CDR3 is TGTGCCAGCTCACCAGAACAGGGGAGATATGGCTACACCTTC. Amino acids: CASSPEQGRYGYTF.

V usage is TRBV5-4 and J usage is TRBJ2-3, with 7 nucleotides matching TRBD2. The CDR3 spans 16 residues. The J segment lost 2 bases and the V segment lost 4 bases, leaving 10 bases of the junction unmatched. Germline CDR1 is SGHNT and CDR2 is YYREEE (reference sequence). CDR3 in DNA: TGTGCCAGCAGCACGTTCGGGAGGCAGACCACAGATACGCAGTATTTT. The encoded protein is CASSTFGRQTTDTQYF.

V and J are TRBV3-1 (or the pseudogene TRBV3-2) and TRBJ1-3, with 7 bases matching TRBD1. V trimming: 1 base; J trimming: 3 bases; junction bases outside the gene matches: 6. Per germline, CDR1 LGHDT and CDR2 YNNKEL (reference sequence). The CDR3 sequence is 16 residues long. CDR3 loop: CASSQGGTVVGNTIYF. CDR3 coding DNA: TGTGCCAGCAGCCAAGGGGGGACAGTGGTTGGAAACACCATATATTTT.

In DNA form, the CDR3 reads TGTGCCAGCACATACTCTCTGGGACAAGACGAGCAGTACTTC. Its protein is CASTYSLGQDEQYF. The J gene is TRBJ2-7, the V gene TRBV6-2 or TRBV6-3, with D maybe TRBD1 (6 bases). This CDR3 contains 14 residues. V lost 7 bases and J lost 5, with 18 bases in between. Germline CDR1 MNHEY, CDR2 SVGEGT.

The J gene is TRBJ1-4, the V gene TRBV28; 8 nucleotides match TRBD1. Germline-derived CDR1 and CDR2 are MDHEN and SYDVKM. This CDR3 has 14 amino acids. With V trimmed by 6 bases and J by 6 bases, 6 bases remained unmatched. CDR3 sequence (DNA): TGTGCCAGCAGACCACAGGGGGGAGATGAAAAACTGTTTTTT. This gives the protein CASRPQGGDEKLFF.

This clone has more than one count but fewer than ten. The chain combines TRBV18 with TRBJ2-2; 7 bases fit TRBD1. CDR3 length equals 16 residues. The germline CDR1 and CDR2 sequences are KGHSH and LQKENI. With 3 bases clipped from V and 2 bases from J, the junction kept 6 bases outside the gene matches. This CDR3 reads CASSPQGTDNTGELFF. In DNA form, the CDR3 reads TGTGCCAGCTCACCCCAAGGGACAGATAACACCGGGGAGCTGTTTTTT. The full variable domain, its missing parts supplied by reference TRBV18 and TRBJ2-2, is NAGVMQNPRHLVRRRGQEARLRCSPMKGHSHVYWYRQLPEEGLKFMVYLQKENIIDESGMPKERFSAEFPKEGPSILRIQQVVRGDSAAYFCASSPQGTDNTGELFFGEGSRLTVL.

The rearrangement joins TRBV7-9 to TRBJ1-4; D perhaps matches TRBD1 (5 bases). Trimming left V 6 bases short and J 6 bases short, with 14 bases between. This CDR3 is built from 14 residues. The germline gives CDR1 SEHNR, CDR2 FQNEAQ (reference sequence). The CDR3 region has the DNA TGTGCCAGCAGGGAGGCCGCGGGGGATGAAAAACTGTTTTTT. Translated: CASREAAGDEKLFF.

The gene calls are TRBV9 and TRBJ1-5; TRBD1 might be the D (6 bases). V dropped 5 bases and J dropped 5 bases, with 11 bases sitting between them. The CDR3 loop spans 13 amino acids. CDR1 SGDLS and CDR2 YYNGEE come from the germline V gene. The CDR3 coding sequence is TGTGCCAGCAGTGCGACAGGCCATCAGCCCCAGCATTTT. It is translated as CASSATGHQPQHF. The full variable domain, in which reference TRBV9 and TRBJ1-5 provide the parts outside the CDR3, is DSGVTQTPKHLITATGQRVTLRCSPRSGDLSVYWYQQSLDQGLQFLIQYYNGEERAKGNILERFSAQQFPDLHSELNLSSLELGDSALYFCASSATGHQPQHFGDGTRLSIL.

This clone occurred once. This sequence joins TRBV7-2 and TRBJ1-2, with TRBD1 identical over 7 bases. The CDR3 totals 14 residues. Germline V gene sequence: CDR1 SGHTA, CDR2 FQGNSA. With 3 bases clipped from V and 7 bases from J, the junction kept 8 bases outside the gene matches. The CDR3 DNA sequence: TGTGCCAGCAGCTTGAGGACAGGCCCACTTGGCTACACCTTC. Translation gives CASSLRTGPLGYTF.